Shown below are 21 T cell receptor beta chains from a single sample sequenced in a study of monozygotic twins with inflammatory bowel disease. TCRdb reprocessed the 5' RACE reads, with one entry per CDR3 protein and no DNA. This sample's table reports about 440,000 distinct CDR3 sequences. The sequenced sample consisted of blood. The receptors were sampled from a human donor with ulcerative colitis or Crohn's disease, or a healthy co-twin of an affected twin (not recorded which).

The CDR3 protein is CASSGLGAIRGTEAFF. The chain links TRBV11-2 to TRBJ1-1; TCRdb's D call, TRBD1, is unchecked because there is no DNA. CDR1 SGHAT and CDR2 FQNNGV come from the germline V gene. The CDR3 is 16 amino acids.

The gene calls are TRBV5-1 and TRBJ2-7; TCRdb selects TRBD1, and the lack of DNA leaves this call unchecked. The CDR3 is made up of 15 amino acids. Looked up from germline, CDR1 is SGHRS and CDR2 is YFSETQ. CDR3 in amino acids: CASSLSGTAYYEQYF.

CDR3: CASSGPGLGAQETQYF. The chain joins TRBV11-2 to TRBJ2-5; the D call from TCRdb, TRBD2, cannot be confirmed without DNA. Germline V gives CDR1 SGHAT, CDR2 FQNNGV. The CDR3 length is 16 residues.

The CDR3 sequence: CASSHRDLQETQYF. The V call is TRBV5-1, the J call TRBJ2-5; TCRdb picks TRBD1, but there is no DNA to check that call. Germline values: CDR1 SGHRS, CDR2 YFSETQ. There are 14 residues in the CDR3. Full variable domain (outside the CDR3, taken from reference TRBV5-1 and TRBJ2-5): KAGVTQTPRYLIKTRGQQVTLSCSPISGHRSVSWYQQTPGQGLQFLFEYFSETQRNKGNFPGRFSGRQFSNSRSEMNVSTLELGDSALYLCASSHRDLQETQYFGPGTRLLVL.

The rearrangement uses TRBV10-2 and TRBJ2-5; as DNA is missing, the TRBD1 call by TCRdb cannot be tested. Germline CDR1 reads WSHSY; CDR2 reads SAAADI. This CDR3 region has 13 residues. The CDR3: CASRGQGIETQYF.

The CDR3 is CASSEASGEPYEQYF. The chain links TRBV6-1 to TRBJ2-7; no DNA is available, so the TRBD1 call from TCRdb remains unchecked. This CDR3 has 15 residues. Germline CDR1 and CDR2: MNHNS and SASEGT.

The V call is TRBV18, the J call TRBJ2-1; there is no DNA to check the TCRdb D call of TRBD2. The germline V gene has CDR1 KGHSH and CDR2 LQKENI. The CDR3 spans 15 residues. The CDR3: CASSRPRLPRDEQFF.

The J gene is TRBJ2-3, the V gene TRBV19; the D call from TCRdb, TRBD2, cannot be confirmed without DNA. CDR3 length: 18 amino acids. Germline V gives CDR1 LNHDA, CDR2 SQIVND (reference sequence). The CDR3 spells CASSRTSGRTDVTDTQYF.

The genes are TRBV29-1 and TRBJ2-7; checking the TCRdb D call of TRBD2 is not possible without DNA. Germline lookup yields CDR1 SQVTM and CDR2 ANQGSEA. This CDR3 has 15 amino acids. CDR3 protein: CSVERGGGLSYEQYF.

This chain joins TRBV30 and TRBJ2-2. The CDR3 contains 18 residues. Germline values: CDR1 GTSNPN, CDR2 SVGIG (reference sequence). CDR3 loop: CAWSDLQTILANTGELFF.

The chain couples TRBV7-6 to TRBJ1-1; the D call of TRBD1 rests on TCRdb alone, since no DNA is present to check it. Germline assignment: CDR1 SGHVS and CDR2 FNYEAQ. The CDR3 has 14 amino acids. CDR3 loop: CASSLQGGDTEAFF.

This sequence joins TRBV7-2 and TRBJ2-3; TCRdb outputs TRBD1, but without DNA this stays unchecked. The CDR3 consists of 16 residues. The V gene's germline CDR1 is SGHTA and CDR2 FQGNSA. The CDR3 region is CASSLAGGLSADTQYF.

The rearrangement links TRBV13 to TRBJ1-4; the TCRdb D gene call, TRBD1, has no DNA to confirm it. This CDR3 comprises 14 residues. Germline V gives CDR1 PRHDT, CDR2 FYEKMQ (reference sequence). CDR3 sequence: CASSPRGRGEKLFF.

CDR3 amino acids: CASTVTWEGNTIYF. The V gene is TRBV2, the J gene TRBJ1-3. Germline assignment: CDR1 SNHLY and CDR2 FYNNEI. This CDR3 has 14 residues.

The chain employs TRBV5-1 and TRBJ2-7; TCRdb names TRBD1, which stays unverified in the absence of DNA. Looked up from germline, CDR1 is SGHRS and CDR2 is YFSETQ. There are 14 residues in the CDR3. CDR3 sequence: CASSDDKGIYEQYF.

The chain's CDR3 is CASRDRYGSYEQYF. The V gene is TRBV5-6, the J gene TRBJ2-7; TCRdb selects TRBD1, and the lack of DNA leaves this call unchecked. CDR1 and CDR2 from the germline V gene are SGHDT and YYEEEE. This CDR3 is built from 14 residues.

The V call is TRBV30, the J call TRBJ2-2; TCRdb names TRBD1, which stays unverified in the absence of DNA. Germline CDR1 reads GTSNPN; CDR2 reads SVGIG (reference sequence). The CDR3 extends over 13 amino acids. The CDR3 loop reads CAWTALNTGELFF. Looking up the rest from reference TRBV30 and TRBJ2-2 gives the full variable domain: SQTIHQWPATLVQPVGSPLSLECTVEGTSNPNLYWYRQAAGRGLQLLFYSVGIGQISSEVPQNLSASRPQDRQFILSSKKLLLSDSGFYLCAWTALNTGELFFGEGSRLTVL.

The rearrangement joins TRBV29-1 to TRBJ2-5; TCRdb indicates TRBD1, and absent DNA this call remains unverified. The CDR3 runs to 14 residues. CDR1 SQVTM and CDR2 ANQGSEA come from the germline V gene. CDR3 region: CSVATQGLLETQYF.

The V and J genes are TRBV5-1 and TRBJ2-3; TCRdb outputs TRBD1, but without DNA this stays unchecked. CDR3 length: 14 residues. Germline V gene lookup returns CDR1 SGHRS and CDR2 YFSETQ. The CDR3 reads CASSSPGAADTQYF.

V and J are TRBV6-1 and TRBJ2-7. The CDR3 sequence is 14 residues long. Germline lookup yields CDR1 MNHNS and CDR2 SASEGT. The CDR3 loop reads CASSEPGSSYEQYF.

CDR3 sequence: CATSSETDPFSYEQYF. This sequence joins TRBV15 and TRBJ2-7. Germline V gene data show CDR1 as LNHNV and CDR2 as YYDKDF (reference sequence). The length of the CDR3 is 16 residues.